This is a list of T cell receptor beta chains from one sample in a study of PD-1 blockade in classical Hodgkin lymphoma. Some clones are missing from TCRdb's copy, which holds only in-frame ones; the method was immunoSEQ multiplex PCR. Of 75,000 to 100,000 clones listed, about four fifths are singletons. Sequencing used peripheral blood mononuclear cells (PBMCs), obtained before the second cycle of nivolumab. These receptors came from a human donor with classical Hodgkin lymphoma. The CDR3 runs from the conserved cysteine through the conserved F or W. A D gene is named only where the DNA matches it firmly. Rows give clone size only sometimes, using once, few, many, or a class for an expanded clone.

>TRBJ2-5|15|TRBV6-6|.|TRBD2
CASTFMGLAGETQYF
TGTGCCAGCACCTTCATGGGACTAGCGGGAGAGACCCAGTACTTC
>TRBJ2-1|18|TRBV19|.|TRBD2
CASTRGGLAGGPVNEQFF
TGTGCCAGTACCCGGGGGGGACTAGCGGGAGGCCCAGTGAATGAGCAGTTCTTC
>TRBJ2-6|17|TRBV5-1|.|TRBD2
CASSPVGTSSGANVLTF
TGCGCCAGCAGCCCGGTGGGGACTAGCTCTGGGGCCAACGTCCTGACTTTC
>TRBJ2-5|12|TRBV6-6|.|.
CASSYSEETQYF
TGTGCCAGCAGTTACTCAGAAGAGACCCAGTACTTC
>TRBJ2-3|15|TRBV14|.|.
CASSQEWALLDTQYF
TGTGCCAGCAGCCAAGAGTGGGCTCTTCTGGATACGCAGTATTTT
>TRBJ1-3|16|TRBV15|.|.
CATSRGLGAALGTIYF
TGTGCCACCAGCAGGGGTTTGGGCGCCGCATTAGGCACCATATATTTT
>TRBJ1-4|20|TRBV5-1|.|.
CASSLEGPLPPRPTNEKLFF
TGCGCCAGCAGCTTGGAGGGGCCCCTCCCCCCGCGCCCAACTAATGAAAAACTGTTTTTT
>TRBJ2-1|18|TRBV7-9|.|TRBD2
CASSSYIGRGEAYNEQFF
TGTGCCAGCAGCTCATATATCGGGAGGGGAGAGGCCTACAATGAGCAGTTCTTC
>TRBJ1-1|15|TRBV27|.|.
CASGGSGLSTTEAFF
TGTGCCAGCGGTGGATCAGGGTTATCGACCACTGAAGCTTTCTTT
>TRBJ2-3|17|TRBV9|.|TRBD1
CASSRQGAPPGTDTQYF
TGTGCCAGCAGCAGACAGGGGGCGCCCCCTGGCACAGATACGCAGTATTTT
>TRBJ2-4|14|TRBV9|.|.
CASSVGRNQNIQYF
TGTGCCAGCAGCGTCGGACGGAACCAAAACATTCAGTACTTC
>TRBJ2-5|15|TRBV6-5|once|TRBD1
CASSKTGLRGETQYF
TGTGCCAGCAGTAAGACAGGGTTGAGGGGAGAGACCCAGTACTTC
>TRBJ2-7|13|TRBV5-1|many|.
CASSLSPTEEQYF
TGCGCCAGCAGCTTGTCCCCGACGGAAGAGCAGTACTTC
>TRBJ1-4|17|TRBV2|.|.
CASSDELPGDPNEKLFF
TGTGCCAGCAGTGATGAACTCCCAGGGGACCCTAATGAAAAACTGTTTTTT
>TRBJ2-7|16|TRBV7-6|.|TRBD2
CASSPAGGSKSYEQYF
TGTGCCAGCAGCCCTGCTGGCGGGAGTAAGTCCTACGAGCAGTACTTC
>TRBJ2-2|17|TRBV6-1|.|TRBD2
CASSERLAGANTGELFF
TGTGCCAGCAGTGAACGACTAGCGGGAGCGAACACCGGGGAGCTGTTTTTT